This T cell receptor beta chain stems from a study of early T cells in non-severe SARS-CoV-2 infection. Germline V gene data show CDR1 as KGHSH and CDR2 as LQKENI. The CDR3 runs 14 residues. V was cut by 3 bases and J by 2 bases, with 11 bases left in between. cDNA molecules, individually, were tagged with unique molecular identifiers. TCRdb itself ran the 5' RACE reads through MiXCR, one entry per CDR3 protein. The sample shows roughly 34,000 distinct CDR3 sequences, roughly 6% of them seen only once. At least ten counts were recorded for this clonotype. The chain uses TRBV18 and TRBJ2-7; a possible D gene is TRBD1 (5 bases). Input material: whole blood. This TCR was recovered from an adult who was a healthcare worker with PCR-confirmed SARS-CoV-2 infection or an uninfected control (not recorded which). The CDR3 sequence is CASSPRDSPYEQYF. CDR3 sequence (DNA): TGTGCCAGCTCACCCAGAGACAGCCCCTACGAGCAGTACTTC.